This TCR beta chain stems from a study of post-analysis software for immune sequencing data. This clonotype came up many times. Its antigen is unknown. Libraries were made from TCR beta cDNA, and they carried unique molecular identifiers. TCRdb independently ran MiXCR on the PCR reads; one entry per CDR3 protein. The table lists about 770,000 distinct CDR3 sequences, roughly 46% of them singletons. Study outcomes and limitations: Samples prepared in the same batch strongly co-clustered by F measure. TRBV segments more frequent in patients than in controls numbered a few and included TRBV5-6, TRBV5-1 and TRBV20-1. Multiple sclerosis patients showed significantly lower normalized Chao1 diversity than controls did.

Germline CDR1 DFQATT, CDR2 SNEGSKA (reference sequence). The CDR3 is made up of 18 amino acids. Trimming at V came to 5 bases and at J to 1 base, leaving 14 bases not matched to a gene. The sequence was obtained from a girl under 18 with multiple sclerosis. The specimen sequenced was blood. The rearrangement links TRBV20-1 to TRBJ2-1; TRBD2 aligns across 10 bases. The CDR3 loop is CSALPSSGGTLSYNEQFF. CDR3 bases: TGCAGTGCTCTTCCTTCTAGCGGGGGAACCCTATCCTACAATGAGCAGTTCTTC.